The clone carrying this T cell receptor (beta chain) occurred many times. The authors ran a second PCR of roughly 6 to 11 cycles using a sample-barcoded 5' primer and a J-beta primer mix. A 12-random-nucleotide template-switch adaptor tagged each cDNA molecule. MiXCR, applied by TCRdb to the 5' RACE reads, yields one record per CDR3 protein. The sample lists 1.2 million to 1.5 million distinct CDR3 sequences; around 39% were seen once. This record belongs to a study of blood T cells in healthy people across ages. Every participating donor contributed approximately 9.5 milliliters of peripheral blood through a draw. The receptor was isolated from a woman younger than 35 in good health. Source material: blood.

The CDR3 nucleotides read TGTGCCAGCAGAAAACAGGGTAGGACTGAAGCTTTCTTT. Its protein product is CASRKQGRTEAFF. The V gene is TRBV25-1, the J gene TRBJ1-1; D may be TRBD1 (6 bases). The CDR3 runs 13 residues. Trimming pared 6 bases from V and 5 bases from J, leaving 13 bases between. The germline V gene has CDR1 MGHDK and CDR2 SYGVNS.